What follows describes a single TCR beta chain. The data derive from a study of T cell responses to AZD1222 COVID-19 vaccine. V gave up 0 bases and J gave up 2 bases, with 13 bases separating them. Germline V gene sequence: CDR1 SGHDT, CDR2 YYEEEE. The CDR3 has 16 residues. Measured with immunoSEQ multiplex PCR; TCRdb has only the in-frame clones, and not every one. The table lists about 130,000 clones, roughly 89% of them singletons. The chain uses TRBV5-6 and TRBJ2-3; D not certain. The receptor comes from an adult who received the AZD1222 COVID-19 vaccine. The specimen was peripheral blood, collected 28 days after the second AZD1222 dose. CDR3 loop: CASSLALSANTDTQYF. CDR3 DNA sequence: TGTGCCAGCAGCTTGGCTCTTTCGGCAAACACAGATACGCAGTATTTT.